This T cell receptor beta chain was profiled in a study of CD8+CD57+ T cells in acquired aplastic anemia. Study overall: Healthy-donor CD4+ cells averaged around 10 million reads. General study points: Patients had around 30 CD8+ CDR3 sequences in common with controls (the shared set). Significance was not reached for CD8+ Simpson's diversity between patients and controls.

The CDR3 loop spans 15 amino acids. Germline V gene lookup returns CDR1 SNHLY and CDR2 FYNNEI. The germline V and J ends were trimmed by 7 bases and 7 bases, with 22 bases remaining between them. About this clonotype: Its specificity is not known.

It was genomic DNA that served as the template for profiling TCR beta VDJ and CDR3. TCRdb called the reads again in MiXCR, with one record for every CDR3 protein. The sample lists just over 400,000 distinct CDR3 sequences; 65% to 75% were seen once. The chain joins TRBV2 to TRBJ2-5; D is ambiguous. Sequencing was done on a sample of sorted CD4+, CD8+, or CD8+CD57+ T cells (not recorded which) from PBMCs. The sequence was collected from a human donor in good health, serving as a control. The CDR3 spells CASIFSPLTTGTQYF. CDR3 DNA sequence: TGTGCCAGCATTTTTTCCCCCTTGACCACGGGGACCCAGTACTTC.